This T cell receptor beta chain was captured in a study of cytomegalovirus exposure and HLA in healthy donors. Findings and caveats of the study: Analysis performed later found roughly 18,000 TCR beta sequences associated with HLA alleles at 0.05 false discovery rate.

The PCR had 60 Vbeta and 13 Jbeta primers. Clones were sequenced by immunoSEQ multiplex PCR, and TCRdb holds only the in-frame ones, with some missing. This table has fewer than 200,000 clones, around 80% appearing once. This CDR3 comprises 15 residues. Germline loops: CDR1 SGHVS, CDR2 FQNEAQ. Germline trimming cut 5 bases from V and 8 bases from J; bases unmatched to any gene: 8. Details on this clone: The antigen is undetermined.

The chain has TRBV7-8 and TRBJ2-2; 10 nucleotides agree with TRBD1. Sequenced input: PBMCs. This TCR was recovered from a woman aged 40 to 55 in good health and CMV-seronegative. CDR3 coding DNA: TGTGCCAGCAGCCTCGGGACAGGGGCGGTTGGGGAGCTGTTTTTT. Translated: CASSLGTGAVGELFF. Full variable domain (remainder filled in from reference TRBV7-8 and TRBJ2-2): GAGVSQSPRYKVAKRGQDVALRCDPISGHVSLFWYQQALGQGPEFLTYFQNEAQLDKSGLPSDRFFAERPEGSVSTLKIQRTQQEDSAVYLCASSLGTGAVGELFFGEGSRLTVL.